This TCR beta chain emerged from a study of cytomegalovirus exposure and HLA in healthy donors. The V end was cut by 3 bases, the J end by 4 bases, with 11 bases between. The CDR3 runs 14 residues. Germline assignment: CDR1 KGHSH and CDR2 LQKENI. On this clone itself: What it binds is not known.

It was with 60 Vbeta and 13 Jbeta primers that the PCR ran. The assay was immunoSEQ multiplex PCR, and TCRdb's table has in-frame clones only and misses some. The repertoire includes over 150,000 clones, around 82% of them detected once, and more than 0.35% sits in the top ten. Findings and limits, study-wide: It has been reported that TCR beta sequences accurately predicted the HLA-A and HLA-B alleles of most subjects. It was taken for granted in presence/absence analyses that sequencing depth across donors was roughly uniform. With later analysis, a missense DCLRE1C variant became linked to TCR beta V- and J-gene trimming. According to the study, 180 or so TCR beta chains were cytomegalovirus-associated.

The origin of this receptor is a boy between 2 and 10 years old in good health and CMV-seronegative. Sequenced sample: PBMCs. This sequence joins TRBV18 and TRBJ2-3; D gene unclear. The CDR3 protein is CASSPGGEADTQYF. The CDR3 DNA is TGTGCCAGCTCACCTGGCGGTGAGGCAGATACGCAGTATTTT.